Below, 20 T cell receptor beta chains from the same sample are listed, as sequenced in a study of blood T cell repertoires in COVID-19 (dated by TCRdb to 2020 to 2022). Libraries were built with the immunoSEQ multiplex PCR assay. As stored in TCRdb, this immuneACCESS dataset retains in-frame rearrangements with V and J assigned. A fraction of the clones does not appear; measured against another copy, unresolved V genes explain less than half of the discrepancy, and the remainder lacks a known reason. For this sample there are 130,000 to 150,000 clones; over 70% appear just once. Just under 2% of the sample is held by the ten biggest clonotypes. The material sequenced was peripheral blood. Source of these receptors: a woman aged 55-70 years with acute or convalescent COVID-19.

On this clone: Sequence at one end of the junction differs from germline and may be a read error. CDR3 sequence: CASSFSLVYHF. The CDR3 nucleotides are TGTGCCAGCAGTTTTTCGCTGGTCTACCACTTT. The V gene is TRBV28, the J gene TRBJ1-1, with unresolved D. Germline V gene sequence: CDR1 MDHEN, CDR2 SYDVKM. The CDR3 runs to 11 residues.

The chain joins TRBV7-3 to TRBJ2-7; TRBD2 is a possible D gene (6 bases). The V gene lost 0 bases and the J gene lost 1 base, with 7 bases spanning the gap. Germline V lookup: CDR1 SGHTA, CDR2 FQGTGA. The CDR3 contains 14 residues. Here the CDR3 reads CASSLTGTSYEQYF. The CDR3 DNA reads TGTGCCAGCAGCTTAACCGGGACTTCCTACGAGCAGTACTTC.

The CDR3 here is CASSYSGLQGNTEAFF. Here the CDR3 DNA reads TGTGCCAGCAGTTACTCGGGTCTACAGGGGAACACTGAAGCTTTCTTT. The rearrangement joins TRBV6-5 to TRBJ1-1; possibly TRBD1 for D (6 bases). Germline V gene data show CDR1 as MNHEY and CDR2 as SVGAGI. Trimming cost V 0 bases and J 1 base, with 12 bases left between them. CDR3 length: 16 amino acids.

CDR3 nucleotides: TGTGCCAGCAGCCCCCCCGGCTATGGCTACACCTTC. This sequence encodes CASSPPGYGYTF. The J gene is TRBJ1-2, the V gene TRBV9; no reliable D call. There are 12 residues in the CDR3. Deletions cut 4 bases from V and 4 bases from J, with 8 bases between. Germline V lookup: CDR1 SGDLS, CDR2 YYNGEE.

This rearrangement joins TRBV2 to TRBJ1-2; 11 positions match TRBD1. The CDR3 is made up of 12 amino acids. Germline V CDR1 and CDR2: SNHLY, FYNNEI. The junction had 4 bases not matched to a gene; V was cut back by 6 bases and J by 10 bases. The CDR3 nucleotides are TGTGCCAGCAGCGGGACAGGGGGTTTCTACACCTTC. Translated, it gives CASSGTGGFYTF.

In this sample, this clone turned up a few times. V and J are TRBV7-3 and TRBJ2-1, with unresolved D. The CDR3 totals 15 residues. Germline CDR1 is SGHTA and CDR2 is FQGTGA. The germline V and J ends were trimmed by 3 bases and 0 bases, with 9 bases remaining between them. CDR3 DNA sequence: TGTGCCAGCAGCTTTAAACCGAGCTCCTACAATGAGCAGTTCTTC. This sequence encodes CASSFKPSSYNEQFF.

This clone was seen once. The chain employs TRBV6-1 and TRBJ2-6; unclear D gene. V was trimmed by 3 bases and J by 2 bases, leaving 8 bases between them. This CDR3 has 15 amino acids. Germline values: CDR1 MNHNS, CDR2 SASEGT. CDR3 loop: CASSDVRAGANVLTF. The CDR3, as DNA: TGTGCCAGCAGTGACGTCCGGGCTGGGGCCAACGTCCTGACTTTC.

The chain combines TRBV3-1 (or the pseudogene TRBV3-2) with TRBJ2-3, with 12 bases aligning to TRBD2. There are 14 residues in the CDR3. The V and J ends lost 10 bases and 9 bases, in that order; junction bases with no gene match: 11. Germline V gene data show CDR1 as LGHDT and CDR2 as YNNKEL (reference sequence). DNA of the CDR3: TGTGCCACTTCGAAGACTAGCGGGAGTGAGACGCAGTATTTT. Translating it yields CATSKTSGSETQYF.

As to this clone: A much bigger clone sits one base away, suggesting this may be a read error. Distinct nucleotide sequences in the sample also encode this CDR3. This chain links TRBV7-6 with TRBJ2-7; 10 bases fit TRBD2. Germline V gene sequence: CDR1 SGHVS, CDR2 FNYEAQ. V gave up 3 bases and J gave up 2 bases; unmatched junction bases: 10. CDR3 size: 17 residues. The CDR3, as DNA: TGTGCCAGCAGCTTTCTAGCGGGAGACGACAATACCTACGAGCAGTACTTC. Translation gives CASSFLAGDDNTYEQYF.

In this sample, this clone turned up once. CDR3 coding DNA: TGTGCCAGCAGCCAAGATAGGACTAGCACCCTCGAGCAGTACTTC. This gives the protein CASSQDRTSTLEQYF. This sequence joins TRBV4-2 and TRBJ2-7; 8 nucleotides agree with TRBD2. Germline CDR1 reads LGHNA; CDR2 reads YNFKEQ. V trimming: 0 bases; J trimming: 6 bases; junction bases outside the gene matches: 7. The CDR3 is 15 amino acids.

The V call is TRBV20-1, the J call TRBJ2-5; TRBD2 aligns across 10 bases. Germline values: CDR1 DFQATT, CDR2 SNEGSKA (reference sequence). V lost 3 bases and J lost 1; bases outside the gene matches: 5. CDR3 length: 15 residues. The CDR3 loop reads CSASPPSGGQETQYF. CDR3 coding DNA: TGCAGTGCTAGTCCCCCTAGCGGGGGCCAAGAGACCCAGTACTTC.

The J gene is TRBJ2-3, the V gene TRBV21-1; TRBD2 is taken as the D call from the table, unchecked against the DNA. TRBV21-1 is reported as a pseudogene. The CDR3 length is 18 residues. The CDR3 DNA is TGTGCCAGCAGCAAAGCAGGGTTTCGGGGCGGGGACACAGATACGCAGTATTTT. This gives the protein CASSKAGFRGGDTDTQYF.

CDR3 sequence (DNA): TGTGCCTGGGCTGAAACGAGGACAGGACACTACGAGCAGTACTTC. Encoded protein: CAWAETRTGHYEQYF. The gene calls are TRBV30 and TRBJ2-7; 7 bases are shared with TRBD1. The germline V gene encodes CDR1 GTSNPN and CDR2 SVGIG (reference sequence). J gave up 3 bases and V 5 bases, and 13 bases lay outside the gene matches. The CDR3 runs to 15 residues.

The V and J genes are TRBV28 and TRBJ1-5, with D perhaps matching TRBD1 (6 bases). The CDR3 spans 14 residues. Trimming shortened V by 7 bases and J by 1 base, and 11 bases separated the two germline ends. Germline assignment: CDR1 MDHEN and CDR2 SYDVKM. The CDR3 spells CASTTDRSNQPQHF. The CDR3 DNA reads as TGTGCCAGCACCACGGACAGAAGCAATCAGCCCCAGCATTTT.

The rearrangement uses TRBV28 and TRBJ2-2; TRBD2 matches 7 bases. CDR1 is MDHEN, CDR2 SYDVKM, per germline. V trimming: 5 bases; J trimming: 3 bases; junction bases outside the gene matches: 18. The CDR3 has 19 residues. CDR3: CASSLNPGGGLVHTGELFF. The CDR3 bases are TGTGCCAGCAGTCTTAACCCCGGGGGTGGACTAGTTCACACCGGGGAGCTGTTTTTT.

This clone occurred a few times. The chain uses TRBV7-8 and TRBJ2-1; TRBD2 aligns across 8 bases. The V segment lost 8 bases and the J segment 7 bases; nucleotides outside the gene matches: 13. The CDR3 has 15 residues. Germline V gene data show CDR1 as SGHVS and CDR2 as FQNEAQ. CDR3 nucleotides: TGTGCCAGCTCAGAAATCGGCGGGAGGAGGAATGAGCAGTTCTTC. Protein product: CASSEIGGRRNEQFF.

This rearrangement joins TRBV30 to TRBJ1-2, with D tentatively TRBD1 (5 bases). V lost 4 bases to trimming and J lost 7 bases, with 16 bases between them. The CDR3 runs 13 residues. The germline gives CDR1 GTSNPN, CDR2 SVGIG (reference sequence). CDR3 bases: TGTGCCTGGACCCCGGGACTTAGCTCTGGCTACACCTTC. It specifies CAWTPGLSSGYTF.

The CDR3 coding sequence is TGTGCCAGCAGCACAATCCGACAGAGCCAAGAGACCCAGTACTTC. Translated, it gives CASSTIRQSQETQYF. This chain links TRBV28 with TRBJ2-5; the D gene is possibly TRBD1 (5 bases). Germline CDR1 and CDR2: MDHEN and SYDVKM. The CDR3 extends over 15 amino acids. V was pared by 6 bases and J by 1 base, with 15 bases between.

This rearrangement joins TRBV14 to TRBJ2-7; possibly TRBD1 for D (6 bases). CDR3 length equals 14 residues. Trimming took 5 bases from V and 3 from J, leaving 14 bases between them. Germline-derived CDR1 and CDR2 are SGHDN and FVKESK. The CDR3 nucleotides read TGTGCCAGCAGCATGGTAAGGGGGAGCTACGAGCAGTACTTC. It codes for CASSMVRGSYEQYF.

The V gene is TRBV19, the J gene TRBJ2-1, with D perhaps matching TRBD2 (6 bases). The V gene lost 1 base and the J gene lost 2 bases, with 9 bases spanning the gap. The germline V gene encodes CDR1 LNHDA and CDR2 SQIVND (reference sequence). CDR3 length: 15 amino acids. As DNA, the CDR3 is TGTGCCAGTAGTATAGCGGGAGAGGCCTACAATGAGCAGTTCTTC. This encodes CASSIAGEAYNEQFF.